Reported below is one TCR beta chain. The sample is drawn from a study of blood T cell repertoires in COVID-19. The method was immunoSEQ multiplex PCR; TCRdb's version includes in-frame clones alone and lacks a portion of them. The table lists about 170,000 clones, 84% of them singletons, with over 12% in the top ten. The CDR3 totals 15 residues. Trimming pared 4 bases from V and 8 bases from J, leaving 18 bases between. Germline V gene sequence: CDR1 SEHNR, CDR2 FQNEAQ (reference sequence). What was sequenced was peripheral blood. The TCR sequence derives from a man between 18 and 29 years old with active or convalescent COVID-19. V is TRBV7-9 and J is TRBJ2-1; TRBD2 is a possible D gene (5 bases). The CDR3 sequence: CASSSRSTRVDEQFF. CDR3 nucleotide sequence: TGTGCCAGCAGCTCCAGATCTACTAGGGTGGATGAGCAGTTCTTC.